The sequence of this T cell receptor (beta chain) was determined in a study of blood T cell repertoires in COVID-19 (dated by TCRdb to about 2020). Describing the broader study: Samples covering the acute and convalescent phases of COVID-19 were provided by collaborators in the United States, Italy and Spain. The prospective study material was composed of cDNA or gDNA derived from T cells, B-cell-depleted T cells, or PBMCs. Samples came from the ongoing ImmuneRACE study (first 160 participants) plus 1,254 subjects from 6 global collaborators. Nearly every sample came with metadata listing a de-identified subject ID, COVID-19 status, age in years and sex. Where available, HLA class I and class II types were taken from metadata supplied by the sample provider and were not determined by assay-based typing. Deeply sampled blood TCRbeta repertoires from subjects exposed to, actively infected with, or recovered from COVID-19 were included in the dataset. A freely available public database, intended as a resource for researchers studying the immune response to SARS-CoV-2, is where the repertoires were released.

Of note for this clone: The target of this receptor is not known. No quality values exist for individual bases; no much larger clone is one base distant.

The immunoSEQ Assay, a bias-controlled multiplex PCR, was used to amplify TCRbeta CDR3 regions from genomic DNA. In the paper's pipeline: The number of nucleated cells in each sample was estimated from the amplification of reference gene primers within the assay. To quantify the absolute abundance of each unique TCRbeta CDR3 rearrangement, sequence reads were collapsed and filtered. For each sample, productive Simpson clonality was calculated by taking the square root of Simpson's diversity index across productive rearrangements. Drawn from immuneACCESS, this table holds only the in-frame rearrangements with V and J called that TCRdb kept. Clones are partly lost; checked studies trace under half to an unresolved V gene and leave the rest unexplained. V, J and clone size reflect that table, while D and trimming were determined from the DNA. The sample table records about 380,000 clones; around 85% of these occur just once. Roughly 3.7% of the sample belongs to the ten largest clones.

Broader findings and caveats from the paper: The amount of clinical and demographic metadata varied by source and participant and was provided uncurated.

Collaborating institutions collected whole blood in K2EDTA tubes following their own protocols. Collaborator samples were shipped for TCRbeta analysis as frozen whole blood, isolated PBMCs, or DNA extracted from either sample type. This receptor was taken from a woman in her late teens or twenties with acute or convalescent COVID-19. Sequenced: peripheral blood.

The CDR3 is CASSLRGGFSGNTIYF. The bases are TGTGCCAGCAGCCTTCGAGGGGGTTTCTCTGGAAACACCATATATTTT. The V and J segments used are TRBV7-3 and TRBJ1-3; the D region possibly corresponds to TRBD1 (6 bases align). The CDR3 goes from the cysteine to the phenylalanine over 16 residues. The retained sequence is limited to the CDR3, 48 bases, with the frame set at the first base. Trimming costs V 5 bases and J 0 bases, and their ends lie 14 bases apart. From a lookup of the germline V gene, CDR1 and CDR2 are SGHTA and FQGTGA.